One and the same sample provided the 11 T cell receptor beta chains below, sequenced in a study of CD8+CD57+ T cells in acquired aplastic anemia. The sequenced patients had an expansion of CD8+CD57+ cells seen by flow cytometry. Profiles of TCR beta VDJ and CDR3 were generated from a genomic DNA template. TCRdb analysed the reads with MiXCR anew, one entry per CDR3 protein. The sample contains roughly 250,000 distinct CDR3 sequences, approximately 79% of which appear only once. The material sequenced was sorted CD4+, CD8+, or CD8+CD57+ T cells (not recorded which) from PBMCs. Receptor source: a human donor with aplastic anemia.

The chain employs TRBV10-3 and TRBJ2-4; no definite D call. CDR1 ENHRY and CDR2 SYGVKD come from the germline V gene. V was shortened by 0 bases and J by 0 bases, with 6 bases between the two germline ends. CDR3 length: 15 amino acids. CDR3 in amino acids: CAISESALAKNIQYF. CDR3 coding DNA: TGTGCCATCAGTGAGTCGGCACTAGCCAAAAACATTCAGTACTTC.

The chain carries TRBV9 and TRBJ2-1; 7 nucleotides align to TRBD1. This CDR3 has 16 residues. Germline-derived CDR1 and CDR2 are SGDLS and YYNGEE. V gave up 4 bases and J gave up 9 bases; unmatched junction bases: 16. The CDR3 sequence is CASSKETGLFGIEQFF. The DNA for the CDR3 is TGTGCCAGCAGCAAAGAGACAGGGCTGTTTGGCATTGAGCAGTTCTTC.

In the case of this clonotype: This is likely a read error, given that the CDR3 carries no conserved phenylalanine or tryptophan at its end. Because the CDR3's place on the DNA is in doubt, the DNA is left out and the CDR3 is given as listed by TCRdb. This chain joins TRBV7-8 and TRBJ2-3; the DNA was not compared with TRBD2, the D call given in the table. CDR1 is SGHVS and CDR2 is FQNEAQ in the germline V gene. The CDR3 length equals 13 residues, ends included. This CDR3 reads CASREAGGHDTQY.

The J gene is TRBJ1-5, the V gene TRBV2; D call uncertain. There are 13 residues in the CDR3. Germline V CDR1 and CDR2: SNHLY, FYNNEI. The V and J ends lost 8 bases and 1 base respectively, with 9 bases between them. CDR3 DNA sequence: TGTGCCAGCGATGCAATAAGCAATCAGCCCCAGCATTTT. Encoded protein: CASDAISNQPQHF.

In regard to this clonotype: Because it lacks the conserved phenylalanine or tryptophan at the end, this CDR3 is likely a read error. No DNA is shown, since the ends of the CDR3 on it are uncertain; the CDR3 is the one TCRdb lists. The CDR3 loop reads CASGFRAAETHHS. This chain links TRBV7-3 with TRBJ2-3. Germline CDR1 reads SGHTA; CDR2 reads FQGTGA. The CDR3 is made up of 13 amino acids, end residues included.

Points on this clonotype: The conserved final phenylalanine or tryptophan is absent from the CDR3, which likely points to a read error. The DNA is omitted, as the CDR3 cannot be located on it reliably, and the CDR3 follows TCRdb's listing. V is TRBV2 and J is TRBJ2-3. The germline V gene encodes CDR1 SNHLY and CDR2 FYNNEI. 12 amino acids form the CDR3, both terminal residues included. CDR3 amino acids: CASGVGCNKPHY.

Worth noting for this clonotype: A junction boundary mismatches the germline segment, possibly from a read error. This chain connects TRBV7-4 to TRBJ2-5; 7 positions match TRBD2. CDR1 is SGHVT and CDR2 is SQSDAQ in the germline V gene. This CDR3 has 14 residues. CDR3 sequence reads: CASSRGSGRTTKYF. The CDR3 DNA follows: TGTGCCAGCAGCAGAGGTAGCGGGCGAACGACCAAGTACTTC.

This clonotype was picked up a small number of times. The chain combines TRBV7-9 with TRBJ2-2; 7 bases agree with TRBD1. The junction had 8 bases not matched to a gene; V was cut back by 2 bases and J by 2 bases. Germline V gene lookup returns CDR1 SEHNR and CDR2 FQNEAQ (reference sequence). The CDR3 length is 17 residues. This CDR3 reads CASSLRGGQVNTGELFF. The CDR3 coding sequence is TGTGCCAGCAGCTTAAGGGGTGGACAGGTCAACACCGGGGAGCTGTTTTTT.

The V call is TRBV7-2, the J call TRBJ2-3; TRBD2 aligns across 7 bases. The CDR3 sequence is 17 residues long. V trimming: 2 bases; J trimming: 0 bases; junction bases outside the gene matches: 8. Germline CDR1 SGHTA, CDR2 FQGNSA. CDR3 protein: CASSLRASGQSTDTQYF. DNA of the CDR3: TGTGCCAGCAGCTTAAGGGCTAGCGGACAAAGCACAGATACGCAGTATTTT.

A word on this clonotype: A junction boundary mismatches the germline segment, possibly from a read error. CDR3 region: CGTSTGREQENQYF. CDR3 coding DNA: TGTGGCACCAGCACAGGCAGAGAGCAAGAGAACCAGTACTTC. The rearrangement links TRBV15 to TRBJ1-1; TRBD1 is a possible D gene (5 bases). The J call may be faulty, since TRBJ2-5 better matches the DNA end. This CDR3 is 14 amino acids long. The germline gives CDR1 LNHNV, CDR2 YYDKDF (reference sequence).

This clonotype was detected once. This sequence joins TRBV2 and TRBJ2-1, with 9 nucleotides matching TRBD2. J lost 8 bases, V lost 6 bases, and 14 bases had no gene match. Germline V gives CDR1 SNHLY, CDR2 FYNNEI. This CDR3 is built from 16 residues. CDR3 in DNA: TGTGCCAGCAGGGTTGAAAGAAGCGGGGGGAGCGATGAGCAGTTCTTC. This encodes CASRVERSGGSDEQFF.